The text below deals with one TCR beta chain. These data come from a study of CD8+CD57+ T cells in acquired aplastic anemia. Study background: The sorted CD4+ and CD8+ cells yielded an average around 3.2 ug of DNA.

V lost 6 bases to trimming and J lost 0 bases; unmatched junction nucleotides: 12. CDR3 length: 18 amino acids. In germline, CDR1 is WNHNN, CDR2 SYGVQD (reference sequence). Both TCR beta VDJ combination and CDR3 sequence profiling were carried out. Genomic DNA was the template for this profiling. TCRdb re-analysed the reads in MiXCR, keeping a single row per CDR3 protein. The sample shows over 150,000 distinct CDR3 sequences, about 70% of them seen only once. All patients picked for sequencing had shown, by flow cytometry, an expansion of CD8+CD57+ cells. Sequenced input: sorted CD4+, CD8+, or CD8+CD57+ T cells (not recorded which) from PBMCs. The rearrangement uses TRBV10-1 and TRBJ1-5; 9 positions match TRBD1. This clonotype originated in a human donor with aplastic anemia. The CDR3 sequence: CASRPAGQGRYSNQPQHF. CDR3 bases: TGCGCCAGCAGACCAGCGGGACAGGGCCGATATAGCAATCAGCCCCAGCATTTT.